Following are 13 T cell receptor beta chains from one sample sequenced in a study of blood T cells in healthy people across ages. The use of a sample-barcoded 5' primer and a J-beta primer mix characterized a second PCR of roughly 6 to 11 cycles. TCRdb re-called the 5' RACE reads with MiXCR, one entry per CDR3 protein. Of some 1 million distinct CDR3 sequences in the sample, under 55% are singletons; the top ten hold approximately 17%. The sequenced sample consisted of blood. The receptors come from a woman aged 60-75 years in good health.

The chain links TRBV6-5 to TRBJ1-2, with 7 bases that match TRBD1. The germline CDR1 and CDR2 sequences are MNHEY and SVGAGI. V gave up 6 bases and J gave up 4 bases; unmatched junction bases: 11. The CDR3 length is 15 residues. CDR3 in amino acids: CASRKTTGTAYGYTF. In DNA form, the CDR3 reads TGTGCCAGCAGGAAAACCACCGGGACAGCCTATGGCTACACCTTC.

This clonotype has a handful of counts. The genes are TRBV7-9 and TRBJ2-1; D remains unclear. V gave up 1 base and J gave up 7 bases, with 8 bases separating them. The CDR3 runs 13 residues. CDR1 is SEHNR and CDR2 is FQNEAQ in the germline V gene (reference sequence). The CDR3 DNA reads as TGTGCCAGCAGCTTAGTTACGGGTAATGAGCAGTTCTTC. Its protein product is CASSLVTGNEQFF.

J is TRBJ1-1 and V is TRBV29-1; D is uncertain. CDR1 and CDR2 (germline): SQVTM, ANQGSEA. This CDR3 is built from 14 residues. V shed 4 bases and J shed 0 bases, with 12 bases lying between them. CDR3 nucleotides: TGCAGCGTTGTAGTGTCGGGGATGAACACTGAAGCTTTCTTT. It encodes CSVVVSGMNTEAFF.

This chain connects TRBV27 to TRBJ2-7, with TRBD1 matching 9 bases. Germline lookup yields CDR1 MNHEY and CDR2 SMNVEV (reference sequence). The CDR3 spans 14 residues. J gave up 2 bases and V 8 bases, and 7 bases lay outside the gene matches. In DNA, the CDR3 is TGTGCCAGCCCGACAGGGGGTCCCACCTACGAGCAGTACTTC. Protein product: CASPTGGPTYEQYF.

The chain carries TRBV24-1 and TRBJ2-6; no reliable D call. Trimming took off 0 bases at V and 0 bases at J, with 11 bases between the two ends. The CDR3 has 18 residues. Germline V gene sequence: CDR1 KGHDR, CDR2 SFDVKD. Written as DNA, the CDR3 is TGTGCCACCAGTGATTTGCGGTCTTCGGGCTCTGGGGCCAACGTCCTGACTTTC. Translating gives CATSDLRSSGSGANVLTF.

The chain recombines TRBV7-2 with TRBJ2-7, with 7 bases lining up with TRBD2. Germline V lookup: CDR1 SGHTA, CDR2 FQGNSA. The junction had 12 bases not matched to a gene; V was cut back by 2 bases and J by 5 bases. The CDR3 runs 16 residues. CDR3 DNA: TGTGCCAGCAGCTTAAAGAGGTCTAGCGGAACTAACGAGCAGTACTTC. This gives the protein CASSLKRSSGTNEQYF.

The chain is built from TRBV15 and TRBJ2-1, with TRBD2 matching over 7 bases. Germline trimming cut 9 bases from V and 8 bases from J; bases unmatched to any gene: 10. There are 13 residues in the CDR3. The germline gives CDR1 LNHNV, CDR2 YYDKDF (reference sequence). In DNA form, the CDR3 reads TGTGCCACTTCGGGACTACAGAGGGATGAGCAGTTCTTC. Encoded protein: CATSGLQRDEQFF.

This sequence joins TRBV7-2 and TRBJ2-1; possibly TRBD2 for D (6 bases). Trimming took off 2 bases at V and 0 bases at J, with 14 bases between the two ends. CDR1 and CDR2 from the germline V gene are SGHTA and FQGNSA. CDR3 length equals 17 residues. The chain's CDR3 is CASSLRPGRSSYNEQFF. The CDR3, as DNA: TGTGCCAGCAGCTTAAGGCCGGGGAGGAGCTCCTACAATGAGCAGTTCTTC.

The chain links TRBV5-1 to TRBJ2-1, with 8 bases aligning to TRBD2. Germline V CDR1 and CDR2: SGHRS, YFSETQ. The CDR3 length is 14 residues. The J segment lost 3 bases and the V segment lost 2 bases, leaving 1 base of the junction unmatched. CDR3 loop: CASSFTSGYNEQFF. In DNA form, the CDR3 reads TGCGCCAGCAGCTTTACTAGCGGCTACAATGAGCAGTTCTTC.

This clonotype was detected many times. The CDR3 nucleotides read TGCAGCGTTGCTCCTCCCTGGGGGGTCGGCGAGCAGTACTTC. Translated, it gives CSVAPPWGVGEQYF. The V and J genes are TRBV29-1 and TRBJ2-7; the D gene is possibly TRBD2 (6 bases). This CDR3 has 14 amino acids. With 4 bases removed from V and 6 bases from J, the gap between germline ends came to 19 bases. CDR1 SQVTM and CDR2 ANQGSEA come from the germline V gene.

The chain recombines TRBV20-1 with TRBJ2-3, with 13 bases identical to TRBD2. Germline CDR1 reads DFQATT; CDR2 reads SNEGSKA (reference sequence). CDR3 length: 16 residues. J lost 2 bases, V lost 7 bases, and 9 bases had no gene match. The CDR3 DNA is TGCAGTGTGAGACCGGGACTAGCGGGACTCACAGATACGCAGTATTTT. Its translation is CSVRPGLAGLTDTQYF.

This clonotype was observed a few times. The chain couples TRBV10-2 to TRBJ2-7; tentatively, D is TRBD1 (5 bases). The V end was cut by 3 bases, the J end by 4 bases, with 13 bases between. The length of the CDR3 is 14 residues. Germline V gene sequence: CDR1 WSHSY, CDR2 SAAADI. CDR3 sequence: CASSEGVARYEQYF. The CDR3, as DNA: TGCGCCAGCAGTGAAGGGGTCGCGCGTTACGAGCAGTACTTC.

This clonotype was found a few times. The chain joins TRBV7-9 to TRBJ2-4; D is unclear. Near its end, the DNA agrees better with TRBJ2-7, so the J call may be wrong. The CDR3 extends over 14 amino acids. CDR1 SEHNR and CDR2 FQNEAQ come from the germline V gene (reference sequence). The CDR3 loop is CASSSYSGTYEQYF. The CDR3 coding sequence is TGTGCCAGCAGCTCATACAGTGGTACCTACGAGCAGTACTTC.